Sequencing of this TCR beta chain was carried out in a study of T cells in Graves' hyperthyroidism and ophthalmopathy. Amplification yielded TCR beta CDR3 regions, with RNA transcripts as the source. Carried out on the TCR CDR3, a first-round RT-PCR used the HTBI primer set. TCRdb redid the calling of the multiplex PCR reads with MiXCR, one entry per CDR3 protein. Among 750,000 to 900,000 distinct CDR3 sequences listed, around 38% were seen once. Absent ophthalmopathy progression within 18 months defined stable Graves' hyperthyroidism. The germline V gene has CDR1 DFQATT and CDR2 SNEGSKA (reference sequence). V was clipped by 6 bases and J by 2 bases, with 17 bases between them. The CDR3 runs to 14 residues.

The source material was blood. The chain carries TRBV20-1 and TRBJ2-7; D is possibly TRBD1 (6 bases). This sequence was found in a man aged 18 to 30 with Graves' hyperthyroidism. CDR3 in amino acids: CSATTGQWTYEQYF. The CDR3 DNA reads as TGCAGTGCAACGACCGGACAGTGGACCTACGAGCAGTACTTC.